Shown below are 13 T cell receptor beta chains from a single sample sequenced in a study of blood T cell repertoires in COVID-19. The data were produced by immunoSEQ multiplex PCR, yet TCRdb's version contains in-frame clones alone and is incomplete. Of roughly 310,000 clones detected, around 91% appear once; the ten largest clones hold roughly a tenth. Material: PBMCs or T cells enriched from blood (not recorded which). Source of these receptors: a woman in her forties who had recovered from COVID-19.

The chain combines TRBV7-2 with TRBJ2-2, with D possibly TRBD1 on 6 matching bases. Germline CDR1 is SGHTA and CDR2 is FQGNSA. V was shortened by 4 bases and J by 5 bases, with 23 bases between the two germline ends. The CDR3 spans 18 residues. Here the CDR3 reads CASSSGRTDSGGTGELFF. The CDR3 nucleotides are TGTGCCAGCAGCTCCGGTAGGACAGACTCTGGGGGAACCGGGGAGCTGTTTTTT.

The chain has TRBV18 and TRBJ1-5; tentative D call: TRBD1 (5 bases). Germline V gene sequence: CDR1 KGHSH, CDR2 LQKENI. The CDR3 has 14 residues. Trimming shortened V by 3 bases and J by 9 bases, and 15 bases separated the two germline ends. The CDR3: CASSPGLDFGPQHF. The CDR3 DNA reads as TGTGCCAGCTCACCGGGACTGGATTTTGGGCCCCAGCATTTT.

Regarding this clone: A junction boundary mismatches the germline segment, possibly from a read error. The rearrangement joins TRBV29-1 to TRBJ2-7; D perhaps matches TRBD2 (6 bases). The germline V gene encodes CDR1 SQVTM and CDR2 ANQGSEA. The CDR3 totals 14 residues. For the CDR3, the DNA is TGCAGCGTCGAAGGGGAGGTGCAGGGCTACGAGCAGTACTTC. It codes for CSVEGEVQGYEQYF.

This chain links TRBV6-2 or TRBV6-3 with TRBJ2-1; 9 positions match TRBD2. With V trimmed by 7 bases and J by 5 bases, 15 bases remained unmatched. In germline, CDR1 is MNHEY, CDR2 SVGEGT. The CDR3 spans 17 residues. The CDR3 sequence is CASTPVAMTSGHNEQFF. Here the CDR3 DNA reads TGTGCCAGCACCCCCGTAGCAATGACTAGCGGTCACAATGAGCAGTTCTTC.

The chain uses TRBV5-8 and TRBJ2-7, with D tentatively TRBD2 (5 bases). Deletions cut 2 bases from V and 3 bases from J, with 15 bases between. Germline CDR1 reads SGHTS; CDR2 reads YDEGEE. CDR3 size: 15 residues. The CDR3 loop reads CASSFSESGRYEQYF. The CDR3 DNA reads as TGTGCCAGCAGCTTCTCGGAAAGCGGTCGCTACGAGCAGTACTTC.

This chain connects TRBV7-2 to TRBJ2-1, with 12 bases identical to TRBD1. With 6 bases clipped from V and 6 bases from J, the junction kept 9 bases outside the gene matches. The CDR3 is made up of 16 amino acids. Germline CDR1 reads SGHTA; CDR2 reads FQGNSA. This chain's CDR3 is CASSHPGQGALNEQFF. DNA for the CDR3: TGTGCCAGCAGTCACCCGGGACAGGGGGCGCTCAATGAGCAGTTCTTC.

The J gene is TRBJ1-3, the V gene TRBV21-1; the tabulated D call, TRBD1, remains unverified against the DNA. TRBV21-1 is recorded as a pseudogene. CDR3 length: 15 amino acids. The CDR3 DNA reads TGTGCCAGCAGCAAAGGACAGGGACCCGGAAACACCATATATTTT. It codes for CASSKGQGPGNTIYF.

V and J are TRBV7-6 and TRBJ2-6; the D gene is possibly TRBD1 (6 bases). Trimming stripped 1 base from V and 0 bases from J, with 7 bases between. Per the germline V gene, CDR1 is SGHVS and CDR2 is FNYEAQ. The CDR3 is 16 amino acids. The CDR3 loop reads CASSLVGGSGANVLTF. Written as DNA, the CDR3 is TGTGCCAGCAGCTTAGTAGGGGGCTCTGGGGCCAACGTCCTGACTTTC.

This rearrangement joins TRBV11-1 to TRBJ2-3; TRBD1 is a possible D gene (6 bases). Trimming pared 3 bases from V and 2 bases from J, leaving 15 bases between. This CDR3 comprises 16 residues. Germline lookup yields CDR1 SGHAT and CDR2 FQDESV (reference sequence). The CDR3 region has the DNA TGTGCCAGCAGCTTGGGGACAAATCATATCACAGATACGCAGTATTTT. Its protein product is CASSLGTNHITDTQYF.

The chain carries TRBV6-5 and TRBJ1-6; D ambiguous. The CDR3 contains 13 residues. In germline, CDR1 is MNHEY, CDR2 SVGAGI. Trimming stripped 3 bases from V and 9 bases from J, with 9 bases between. The CDR3: CASSYLATSPLHF. The DNA of the CDR3 is TGTGCCAGCAGTTATTTGGCCACTTCACCCCTCCACTTT.

This chain connects TRBV28 to TRBJ2-7; D may be TRBD2 (5 bases). V shed 3 bases and J shed 4 bases, with 16 bases lying between them. The CDR3 runs to 15 residues. Germline CDR1 is MDHEN and CDR2 is SYDVKM. In DNA form, the CDR3 reads TGTGCCAGCAGTTTCTCGGGGATCGGCGGGTACGAGCAGTACTTC. Protein: CASSFSGIGGYEQYF.

The chain couples TRBV7-9 to TRBJ2-7, with TRBD2 identical over 8 bases. Germline assignment: CDR1 SEHNR and CDR2 FQNEAQ (reference sequence). The CDR3 has 14 amino acids. V lost 5 bases and J lost 3; bases outside the gene matches: 6. In nucleotides, the CDR3 is TGTGCCAGCAGCGCCGGACTAGCCGACTACGAGCAGTACTTC. Its protein is CASSAGLADYEQYF.

The V call is TRBV25-1, the J call TRBJ1-2, with D possibly TRBD1 on 5 matching bases. V dropped 4 bases and J dropped 4 bases, with 13 bases sitting between them. This CDR3 has 14 residues. CDR1 and CDR2 (germline): MGHDK, SYGVNS. The DNA of the CDR3 is TGTGCCAGCAGTGGACAGAGGGAGGTCTATGGCTACACCTTC. This translates into CASSGQREVYGYTF.